Below, 8 T cell receptor beta chains from the same sample are listed, as sequenced in a study of blood T cell repertoires in COVID-19. Clones were read by immunoSEQ multiplex PCR, and TCRdb kept only the in-frame ones, dropping some. The sample lists about 210,000 clones; 89% were seen once. The sequenced sample consisted of peripheral blood. Source of these receptors: a woman between 35 and 50 years old with acute or convalescent COVID-19.

In this sample, this clone turned up once. This chain joins TRBV2 and TRBJ1-2; 9 bases line up with TRBD1. Germline V gene sequence: CDR1 SNHLY, CDR2 FYNNEI. The CDR3 loop spans 13 amino acids. Losses at the gene ends were 8 bases for V and 7 bases for J; bases not matched to a gene: 8. The CDR3 reads CASHLDRGIGYTF. Here the CDR3 DNA reads TGTGCCAGCCACCTGGACAGGGGAATTGGCTACACCTTC.

This chain uses TRBV5-8 with TRBJ2-3; 9 nucleotides align to TRBD2. From germline, CDR1 is SGHTS and CDR2 YDEGEE. The CDR3 is 15 amino acids. After removal of 6 bases from V and 6 bases from J, the junction contained 11 bases not matched to a gene. The CDR3 loop is CASTPGASGADTQYF. CDR3 coding DNA: TGTGCCAGCACCCCTGGGGCTAGCGGGGCTGATACGCAGTATTTT.

The chain joins TRBV2 to TRBJ2-3; tentatively, D is TRBD1 (5 bases). This CDR3 has 14 residues. Trimming stripped 4 bases from V and 0 bases from J, with 8 bases between. Germline V gene data show CDR1 as SNHLY and CDR2 as FYNNEI. CDR3 coding DNA: TGTGCCAGCAGTGTTCGACAGAGCACAGATACGCAGTATTTT. It specifies CASSVRQSTDTQYF. The full variable domain, completed using reference TRBV2 and TRBJ2-3, is EPEVTQTPSHQVTQMGQEVILRCVPISNHLYFYWYRQILGQKVEFLVSFYNNEISEKSEIFDDQFSVERPDGSNFTLKIRSTKLEDSAMYFCASSVRQSTDTQYFGPGTRLTVL.

Here the CDR3 DNA reads TGTGCCAGCAGTCCCCCACTATACAATGAGCAGTTCTTC. This gives the protein CASSPPLYNEQFF. This chain connects TRBV7-2 to TRBJ2-1; D gene uncertain. The CDR3 extends over 13 amino acids. Germline V gene sequence: CDR1 SGHTA, CDR2 FQGNSA. Trimming shortened V by 6 bases and J by 4 bases, and 10 bases separated the two germline ends. Full variable domain (remainder filled in from reference TRBV7-2 and TRBJ2-1): GAGVSQSPSNKVTEKGKDVELRCDPISGHTALYWYRQSLGQGLEFLIYFQGNSAPDKSGLPSDRFSAERTGGSVSTLTIQRTQQEDSAVYLCASSPPLYNEQFFGPGTRLTVL.

This clone was found a few times. V gene TRBV11-1 combines with J gene TRBJ2-3; 8 positions agree with TRBD1. This CDR3 is 14 amino acids long. The V gene's germline CDR1 is SGHAT and CDR2 FQDESV (reference sequence). Trimming removed 5 bases from V and 7 bases from J; junction bases left unmatched: 8. CDR3 in amino acids: CASSPGTGSYTQYF. The CDR3 DNA follows: TGTGCCAGCAGCCCCGGGACAGGCAGTTATACGCAGTATTTT.

This rearrangement joins TRBV4-1 to TRBJ2-3; D is unresolved. The CDR3 is made up of 15 amino acids. In germline, CDR1 is MGHRA, CDR2 YSYEKL. Trimming took off 4 bases at V and 0 bases at J, with 11 bases between the two ends. CDR3 DNA: TGCGCCAGCAGCCGCGTGGCACAGAGCACAGATACGCAGTATTTT. Amino acids: CASSRVAQSTDTQYF.

In this sample, this clone turned up a few times. The chain uses TRBV19 and TRBJ1-1, with D possibly matching TRBD1 (5 bases). The CDR3 sequence is 12 residues long. The germline V gene has CDR1 LNHDA and CDR2 SQIVND (reference sequence). With 4 bases removed from V and 11 bases from J, the gap between germline ends came to 14 bases. This CDR3 reads CASSTSRAVAFF. The CDR3 DNA reads as TGTGCCAGTAGTACCAGCAGGGCGGTGGCTTTCTTT.

The chain employs TRBV5-1 and TRBJ1-1, with 10 nucleotides matching TRBD1. Per germline, CDR1 SGHRS and CDR2 YFSETQ. J lost 6 bases, V lost 3 bases, and 8 bases had no gene match. CDR3 length equals 15 residues. Here the CDR3 reads CASSWTGGSGAEAFF. DNA of the CDR3: TGCGCCAGCAGCTGGACAGGGGGAAGTGGGGCTGAAGCTTTCTTT.